This T cell receptor (beta chain) was recovered during a study of cytomegalovirus exposure and HLA in healthy donors. Study-wide results and limits: TCR beta chains numbering approximately 150 were designated cytomegalovirus-associated.

The repertoire was sequenced with immunoSEQ multiplex PCR; TCRdb's copy has only in-frame clones and lacks some. Among just under 75,000 clones listed, 94% were seen once. In germline, CDR1 is LGHNA, CDR2 YNFKEQ. The V end lost 1 base, the J end lost 0 bases, and 22 bases lay between the germline ends. The CDR3 runs to 19 residues. For this clone: Its target is not known.

This TCR was recovered from a woman aged 18 to 35 in good health and CMV-seropositive. Specimen: PBMCs. The V gene is TRBV4-2, the J gene TRBJ2-7; tentative D call: TRBD2 (5 bases). The CDR3 reads CASSQGPSRGRRSSYEQYF. CDR3 sequence (DNA): TGTGCCAGCAGCCAAGGTCCGTCCCGTGGTCGGAGGAGCTCCTACGAGCAGTACTTC.